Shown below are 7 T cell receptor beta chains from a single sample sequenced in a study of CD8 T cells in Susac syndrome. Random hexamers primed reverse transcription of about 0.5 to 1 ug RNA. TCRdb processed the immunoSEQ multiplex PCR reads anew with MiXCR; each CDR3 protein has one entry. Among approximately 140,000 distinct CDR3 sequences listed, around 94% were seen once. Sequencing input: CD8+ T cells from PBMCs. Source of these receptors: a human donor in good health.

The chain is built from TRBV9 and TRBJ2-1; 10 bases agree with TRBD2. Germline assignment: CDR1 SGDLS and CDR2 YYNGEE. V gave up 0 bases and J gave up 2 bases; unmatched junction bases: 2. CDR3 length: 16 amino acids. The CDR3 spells CASSVASGSTYNEQFF. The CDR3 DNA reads TGTGCCAGCAGCGTAGCTAGCGGGAGTACCTACAATGAGCAGTTCTTC.

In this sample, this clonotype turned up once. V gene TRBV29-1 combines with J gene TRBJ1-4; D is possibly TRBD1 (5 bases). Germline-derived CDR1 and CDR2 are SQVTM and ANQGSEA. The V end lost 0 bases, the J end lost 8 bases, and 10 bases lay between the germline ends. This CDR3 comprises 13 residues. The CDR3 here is CSVEELGDEKLFF. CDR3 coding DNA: TGCAGCGTTGAAGAATTGGGGGACGAAAAACTGTTTTTT.

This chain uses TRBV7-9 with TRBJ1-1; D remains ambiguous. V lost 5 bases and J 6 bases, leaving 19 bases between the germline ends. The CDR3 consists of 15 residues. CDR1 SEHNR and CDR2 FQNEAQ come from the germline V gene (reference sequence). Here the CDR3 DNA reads TGTGCCAGCAGCCATCTTACAAGGAACAGTGCTGAAGCTTTCTTT. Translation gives CASSHLTRNSAEAFF.

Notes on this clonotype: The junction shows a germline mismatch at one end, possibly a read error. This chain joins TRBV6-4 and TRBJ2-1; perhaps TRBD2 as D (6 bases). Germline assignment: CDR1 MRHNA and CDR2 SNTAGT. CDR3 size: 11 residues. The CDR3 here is CASSDSREWVF. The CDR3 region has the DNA TGTGCCAGCAGTGACTCACGGGAGTGGGTCTTC.

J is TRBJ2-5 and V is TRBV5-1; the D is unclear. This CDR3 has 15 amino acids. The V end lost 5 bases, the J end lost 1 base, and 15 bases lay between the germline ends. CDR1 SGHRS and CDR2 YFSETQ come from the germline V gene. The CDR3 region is CASSLTTGLQETQYF. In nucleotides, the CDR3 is TGCGCCAGCAGTCTAACCACCGGCCTCCAAGAGACCCAGTACTTC.

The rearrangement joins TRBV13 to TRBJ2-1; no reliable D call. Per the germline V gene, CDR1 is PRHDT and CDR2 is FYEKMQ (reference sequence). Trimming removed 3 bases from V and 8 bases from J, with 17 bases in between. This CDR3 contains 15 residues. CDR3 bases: TGTGCCAGCAGCTTTACGGTCGTCATTGTAGATGAGCAGTTCTTC. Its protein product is CASSFTVVIVDEQFF.

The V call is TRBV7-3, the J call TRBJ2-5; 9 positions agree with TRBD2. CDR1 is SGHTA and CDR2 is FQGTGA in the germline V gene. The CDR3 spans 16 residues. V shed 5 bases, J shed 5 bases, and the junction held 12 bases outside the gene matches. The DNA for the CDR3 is TGTGCCAGCAGCCAATCCGGGACTAGCAGTCTGGAGACCCAGTACTTC. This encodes CASSQSGTSSLETQYF.